Following are 10 T cell receptor beta chains from one sample sequenced in a study of OX40 agonist ivuxolimab in advanced cancers. Sequencing was performed with immunoSEQ multiplex PCR; in TCRdb, only in-frame clones are kept and a portion is missing. Among fewer than 65,000 clones listed, over 80% were seen once. Sequenced material: CD4+ or CD8+ T cells sorted from blood, taken in a trial of the OX40 agonist ivuxolimab. The receptors were sampled from an adult with an advanced solid tumor such as melanoma, head and neck, liver or kidney cancer.

V and J are TRBV13 and TRBJ2-2; the D call may be TRBD1 or TRBD2 (6 bases each). The germline V gene encodes CDR1 PRHDT and CDR2 FYEKMQ (reference sequence). With 5 bases removed from V and 8 bases from J, the gap between germline ends came to 21 bases. This CDR3 is 16 amino acids long. This chain's CDR3 is CASSLAGGTFRGELFF. The CDR3 DNA reads TGTGCCAGCAGCCTAGCCGGAGGGACATTTCGTGGGGAGCTGTTTTTT.

The chain joins TRBV5-4 to TRBJ2-2; D assignment may be TRBD1 or TRBD2 (6 bases each). Trimming removed 1 base from V and 5 bases from J, with 9 bases in between. The CDR3 spans 14 residues. Germline CDR1 and CDR2: SGHNT and YYREEE (reference sequence). DNA for the CDR3: TGTGCCAGCAGCTTGATAGGGGGGACCGGGGAGCTGTTTTTT. Its translation is CASSLIGGTGELFF.

Note on this clone: Its ends do not fully match the called genes, so a read error is possible. J is TRBJ2-2 and V is TRBV15; TRBD2 might be the D (6 bases). The CDR3 spans 15 residues. CDR1 and CDR2 from the germline V gene are LNHNV and YYDKDF (reference sequence). In nucleotides, the CDR3 is TGTGCCACCAGCGGCCGGGGGAGACTTGCCGGGGGGCTGTTTTTT. Translating it yields CATSGRGRLAGGLFF.

The rearrangement uses TRBV6-5 and TRBJ2-3; D unresolved. CDR1 is MNHEY, CDR2 SVGAGI, per germline. The CDR3 totals 15 residues. The germline V and J ends were trimmed by 6 bases and 0 bases, with 13 bases remaining between them. CDR3 sequence (DNA): TGTGCCAGCAGGGGGTCTTTTACTAGCACAGATACGCAGTATTTT. It specifies CASRGSFTSTDTQYF.

V is TRBV19 and J is TRBJ2-5; 7 positions match TRBD2. This CDR3 is built from 13 residues. The V segment lost 3 bases and the J segment 5 bases; nucleotides outside the gene matches: 3. Germline CDR1 reads LNHDA; CDR2 reads SQIVND (reference sequence). DNA of the CDR3: TGTGCCAGTAGTATCCGGCGGGGGGAGACCCAGTACTTC. Protein sequence: CASSIRRGETQYF.

This sequence joins TRBV28 and TRBJ1-1; TRBD1 is a possible D gene (5 bases). The ends were cut back, 2 bases at V and 7 bases at J, with 14 bases in the middle. Germline-derived CDR1 and CDR2 are MDHEN and SYDVKM. This CDR3 region has 14 residues. CDR3 in amino acids: CASSLAGRIGEAFF. CDR3 sequence (DNA): TGTGCCAGCAGTTTAGCAGGGAGGATTGGTGAAGCTTTCTTT. The complete variable domain, with remaining parts taken from reference TRBV28 and TRBJ1-1, reads DVKVTQSSRYLVKRTGEKVFLECVQDMDHENMFWYRQDPGLGLRLIYFSYDVKMKEKGDIPEGYSVSREKKERFSLILESASTNQTSMYLCASSLAGRIGEAFFGQGTRLTVV.

V is TRBV2 and J is TRBJ2-1, with 10 positions matching TRBD2. CDR3 size: 14 residues. Germline lookup yields CDR1 SNHLY and CDR2 FYNNEI. V dropped 8 bases and J dropped 4; count of bases not matched to a gene: 5. The CDR3 region has the DNA TGTGCCAGCTGTCCTAGCGGGAGTTACAATGAGCAGTTCTTC. This gives the protein CASCPSGSYNEQFF.

This chain links TRBV4-1 with TRBJ1-2; tentatively, D is TRBD1 (5 bases). Germline V gene lookup returns CDR1 MGHRA and CDR2 YSYEKL. V was cut by 3 bases and J by 8 bases, with 16 bases left in between. The CDR3 is made up of 14 amino acids. The CDR3, as DNA: TGCGCCAGCAGCCAGCTGGAGGGGATCTTGGGCTACACCTTC. Encoded protein: CASSQLEGILGYTF.

This chain links TRBV2 with TRBJ1-1; no clear D. There are 15 residues in the CDR3. CDR1 is SNHLY and CDR2 is FYNNEI in the germline V gene. V was trimmed by 3 bases and J by 0 bases, leaving 11 bases between them. The CDR3 DNA follows: TGTGCCAGCAGTGAGTCGGCGAACATGAACACTGAAGCTTTCTTT. Residues: CASSESANMNTEAFF.

The rearrangement joins TRBV7-6 to TRBJ1-2; a weak D match, TRBD1 (6 bases). The CDR3 spans 16 residues. Trimming took 0 bases from V and 7 from J, leaving 18 bases between them. Per germline, CDR1 SGHVS and CDR2 FNYEAQ. This CDR3 reads CASSLALSGGAFGYTF. CDR3 bases: TGTGCCAGCAGCTTAGCCTTATCGGGGGGGGCGTTTGGCTACACCTTC.